This T cell receptor (beta chain) appears in the sequencing data of a study of blood T cell repertoires in COVID-19. Study as a whole: COVID-19 samples, acute and convalescent, were from the United States, Italy and Spain. Sources were T cells, B-cell-depleted T cells, or PBMCs; the material itself was cDNA or gDNA.

As handled by the study authors: Scientists estimated how many nucleated cells there were by amplifying reference gene primers. Sequencing used immunoSEQ multiplex PCR; TCRdb keeps in-frame clones, though not all of them. D and trimming were read from the DNA, whereas the V and J calls and clone size are those reported in that table. The table lists about 120,000 clones, 80% to 90% of them singletons. V lost 4 bases to trimming and J lost 0 bases, with 14 bases between them. From germline, CDR1 is SGHDT and CDR2 YYEEEE. This CDR3 contains 17 residues. This TCR derives from a man between 70 and 80 years old with active or convalescent COVID-19. The chain combines TRBV5-6 with TRBJ1-6; TRBD1 might be the D (6 bases). Sample: peripheral blood. The CDR3, as DNA: TGTGCCAGCAGCCCTGGACAGTCCTTCTCCTATAATTCACCCCTCCACTTT. It codes for CASSPGQSFSYNSPLHF. The full variable domain, with the rest looked up from reference TRBV5-6 and TRBJ1-6, is DAGVTQSPTHLIKTRGQQVTLRCSPKSGHDTVSWYQQALGQGPQFIFQYYEEEERQRGNFPDRFSGHQFPNYSSELNVNALLLGDSALYLCASSPGQSFSYNSPLHFGNGTRLTVT.